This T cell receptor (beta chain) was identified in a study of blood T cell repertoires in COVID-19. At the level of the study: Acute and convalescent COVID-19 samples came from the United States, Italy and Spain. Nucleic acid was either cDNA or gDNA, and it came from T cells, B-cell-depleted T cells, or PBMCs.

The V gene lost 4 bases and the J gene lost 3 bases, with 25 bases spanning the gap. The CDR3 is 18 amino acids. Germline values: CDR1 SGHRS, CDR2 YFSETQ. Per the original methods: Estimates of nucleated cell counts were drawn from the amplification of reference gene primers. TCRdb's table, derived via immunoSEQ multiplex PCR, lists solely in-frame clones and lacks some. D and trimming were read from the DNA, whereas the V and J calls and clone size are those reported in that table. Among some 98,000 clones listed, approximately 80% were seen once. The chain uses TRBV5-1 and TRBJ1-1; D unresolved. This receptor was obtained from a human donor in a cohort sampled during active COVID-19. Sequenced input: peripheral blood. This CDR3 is CASSGPRLRGLPYTEAFF. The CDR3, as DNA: TGCGCCAGCAGCGGACCCAGACTAAGAGGCCTCCCGTACACTGAAGCTTTCTTT.